The rows below give T cell receptor beta chains drawn from one sample of a study of blood T cell repertoires in COVID-19. The assay was immunoSEQ multiplex PCR, and TCRdb's table has in-frame clones only and misses some. This table holds more than 100,000 clones, 84% found once. Sequenced: peripheral blood. The receptor source for this set is a woman aged 25 to 39 who had recovered from COVID-19. Both conserved end residues are part of each CDR3. A D gene is named only where the DNA matches it firmly. The size of a clone is reported for some rows only, either as once, few or many, or as a class for expanded clones.

v_call: TRBV2
d_call: TRBD1
j_call: TRBJ2-5
clone_size: NA
cdr3_nt: TGTGCCAGCAGCCCCGGGACAGGGGAACAAGAGACCCAGTACTTC
cdr3_aa: CASSPGTGEQETQYF

v_call: TRBV7-9
d_call: TRBD1
j_call: TRBJ1-2
clone_size: NA
cdr3_nt: TGTGCCAGCAGCTTAGCGGCGACAGGGGCTACTCGAGGCTACACCTTC
cdr3_aa: CASSLAATGATRGYTF

v_call: TRBV30
d_call: NA
j_call: TRBJ2-3
clone_size: NA
cdr3_nt: TGTGCCTGGAGTCTCGCAGATACGCAGTATTTT
cdr3_aa: CAWSLADTQYF

v_call: TRBV4-2
d_call: NA
j_call: TRBJ1-6
clone_size: few
cdr3_nt: TGTGCCAGCAGCCAAGAACCGCGGAATTCACCCCTCCACTTT
cdr3_aa: CASSQEPRNSPLHF

v_call: TRBV2
d_call: NA
j_call: TRBJ2-1
clone_size: NA
cdr3_nt: TGTGCCAGCAGTGTGGGCCGATTCTCCTACAATGAGCAGTTCTTC
cdr3_aa: CASSVGRFSYNEQFF

v_call: TRBV6-2/TRBV6-3
d_call: TRBD2
j_call: TRBJ2-1
clone_size: NA
cdr3_nt: TGTGCCAGCAGCCTGACTAGCGGGGGGGCCTACAATGAGCAGTTCTTC
cdr3_aa: CASSLTSGGAYNEQFF

v_call: TRBV9
d_call: NA
j_call: TRBJ1-4
clone_size: few
cdr3_nt: TGTGCCAGCAGCGCCCCCGGGGAAGAAAAACTGTTTTTT
cdr3_aa: CASSAPGEEKLFF

v_call: TRBV10-1
d_call: NA
j_call: TRBJ2-3
clone_size: NA
cdr3_nt: TGCGCCAGCAGTGAGTCGATGGGGGCAGGTACAGATACGCAGTATTTT
cdr3_aa: CASSESMGAGTDTQYF

v_call: TRBV16
d_call: NA
j_call: TRBJ1-3
clone_size: NA
cdr3_nt: TGTGCCAGCAGCCAACGTCAGGCCGGAAACACCATATATTTT
cdr3_aa: CASSQRQAGNTIYF

v_call: TRBV9
d_call: NA
j_call: TRBJ1-3
clone_size: many
cdr3_nt: TGTGCCAGCAGCGCGTCAGGGCATGGAAACACCATATATTTT
cdr3_aa: CASSASGHGNTIYF

v_call: TRBV5-6
d_call: TRBD2
j_call: TRBJ2-1
clone_size: NA
cdr3_nt: TGTGCCAGCAGCGGAGCGGGAGGAAGCTACAATGAGCAGTTCTTC
cdr3_aa: CASSGAGGSYNEQFF

v_call: TRBV2
d_call: TRBD1
j_call: TRBJ2-4
clone_size: NA
cdr3_nt: TGTGCCAGCAGTCAACAGGGGTTGGCCAAAAACATTCAGTACTTC
cdr3_aa: CASSQQGLAKNIQYF

v_call: TRBV2
d_call: NA
j_call: TRBJ1-1
clone_size: once
cdr3_nt: TGTGCCAGCAGTGTCTTTTCTGAAGCTTTCTTT
cdr3_aa: CASSVFSEAFF

v_call: TRBV5-4
d_call: TRBD2
j_call: TRBJ2-3
clone_size: NA
cdr3_nt: TGTGCCAGCAGTCACGCCCCCGGGGGGAACACAGATACGCAGTATTTT
cdr3_aa: CASSHAPGGNTDTQYF

v_call: TRBV11-2
d_call: NA
j_call: TRBJ2-7
clone_size: NA
cdr3_nt: TGTGCCAGCAGCTCCTATCAGGGGAGCTCCTACGAGCAGTACTTC
cdr3_aa: CASSSYQGSSYEQYF